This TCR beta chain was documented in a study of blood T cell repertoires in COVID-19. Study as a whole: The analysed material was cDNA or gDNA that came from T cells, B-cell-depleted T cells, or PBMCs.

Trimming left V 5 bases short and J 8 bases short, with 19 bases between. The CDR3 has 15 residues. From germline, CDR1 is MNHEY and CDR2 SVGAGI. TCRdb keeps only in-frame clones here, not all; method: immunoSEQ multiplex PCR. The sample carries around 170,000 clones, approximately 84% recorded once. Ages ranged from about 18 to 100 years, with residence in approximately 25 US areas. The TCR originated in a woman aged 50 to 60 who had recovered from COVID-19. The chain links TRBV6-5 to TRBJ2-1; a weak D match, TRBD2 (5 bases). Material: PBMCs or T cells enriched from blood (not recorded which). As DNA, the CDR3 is TGTGCCAGCAGTCATCCATTCGGGAATCGCGATGAGCAGTTCTTC. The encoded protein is CASSHPFGNRDEQFF.